This T cell receptor (beta chain) was obtained from a study of blood T cells in healthy people across ages. The germline V and J ends were trimmed by 6 bases and 4 bases, with 15 bases remaining between them. Germline loops: CDR1 SQVTM, CDR2 ANQGSEA. The CDR3 has 14 residues. Through a sample-barcoded 5' primer and a J-beta primer mix, a second PCR was run for about 6 to 12 cycles. TCRdb re-derived calls from the 5' RACE reads in MiXCR, one entry per CDR3 protein. The sample lists approximately 1.5 million distinct CDR3 sequences; roughly 43% were seen once. A remark on this clonotype: The target antigen is unknown.

Study results and caveats: Unsorted PBMCs blocked a conclusive comparison of naive and antigen-experienced cells.

The chain recombines TRBV29-1 with TRBJ1-4; a weak D match, TRBD1 (6 bases). The sample comprised blood. The receptor was derived from a young woman in good health. The CDR3 region is CSVQGTVHNEKLFF. The DNA for the CDR3 is TGCAGCGTGCAGGGGACGGTTCATAATGAAAAACTGTTTTTT.